The 26 T cell receptor beta chains reported below all come from one sample, sequenced in a study of shared clonotypes between healthy human individuals (dated by TCRdb to 2018 to 2020). The receptor library was made with the immunoSEQ multiplex PCR assay. TCRdb retrieved this table from immuneACCESS and kept in-frame rearrangements only. Not all clones are present; in checked studies, unresolved V genes account for under half, and no reason is known for the remainder. The sample table records 2 million to 2.5 million clones; around 95% of these occur just once. The top ten hold roughly 0.13% of the sample. Source material: naive CD4+ T cells sorted from blood. According to the study, the label for this sample's cell subset or site signals: CD45RA+ positively selected. The receptors derive from a man younger than 30 in good health.

This rearrangement joins TRBV11-2 to TRBJ2-5; D ambiguous. This CDR3 has 13 residues. CDR1 SGHAT and CDR2 FQNNGV come from the germline V gene. Deletions cut 10 bases from V and 2 bases from J, with 14 bases between. The CDR3 sequence: CATTTLQQETQYF. The CDR3 bases are TGTGCCACCACTACTCTCCAGCAAGAGACCCAGTACTTC. The whole variable domain, remainder taken from reference TRBV11-2 and TRBJ2-5, is EAGVAQSPRYKIIEKRQSVAFWCNPISGHATLYWYQQILGQGPKLLIQFQNNGVVDDSQLPKDRFSAERLKGVDSTLKIQPAKLEDSAVYLCATTTLQQETQYFGPGTRLLVL.

The rearrangement joins TRBV5-5 to TRBJ1-5; D ambiguous. Germline V gene sequence: CDR1 SGHKS, CDR2 YYEKEE (reference sequence). CDR3 length equals 14 residues. The ends were cut back, 5 bases at V and 6 bases at J, with 15 bases in the middle. The CDR3 region is CASSRDREVQPQHF. The CDR3 region has the DNA TGTGCCAGCAGTCGCGACCGGGAAGTTCAGCCCCAGCATTTT.

This chain connects TRBV28 to TRBJ1-4; no definite D call. Trimming took off 9 bases at V and 3 bases at J, with 11 bases between the two ends. The CDR3 loop spans 13 amino acids. CDR1 is MDHEN and CDR2 is SYDVKM in the germline V gene. The chain's CDR3 is CARWKGSNEKLFF. CDR3 bases: TGTGCCAGATGGAAAGGGTCTAATGAAAAACTGTTTTTT.

The rearrangement links TRBV5-4 to TRBJ1-6, with D possibly being TRBD1 (5 bases). CDR1 and CDR2 (germline): SGHNT, YYREEE (reference sequence). This CDR3 has 14 amino acids. Trimming pared 2 bases from V and 6 bases from J, leaving 9 bases between. CDR3 residues: CASSFQGTNSPLHF. CDR3 DNA sequence: TGTGCCAGCAGCTTTCAGGGAACTAATTCACCCCTCCACTTT.

This clone has just one count. The J gene is TRBJ1-6, the V gene TRBV7-2, with 8 positions matching TRBD1. The V gene end was trimmed by 8 bases and the J gene end by 10 bases; junction bases not matched to a gene: 13. Per germline, CDR1 SGHTA and CDR2 FQGNSA. The CDR3 consists of 15 residues. The CDR3 nucleotides are TGTGCCAGCTGCGCCATGACAGGGGAGGCCTCACCCCTCCACTTT. This translates into CASCAMTGEASPLHF.

The chain carries TRBV5-4 and TRBJ2-7; a possible D gene is TRBD1 (7 bases). The CDR3 totals 13 residues. Germline CDR1 and CDR2: SGHNT and YYREEE (reference sequence). V lost 5 bases and J 3 bases, leaving 12 bases between the germline ends. Written as DNA, the CDR3 is TGTGCCAGCAGGCGGGACAGAAACTACGAGCAGTACTTC. Amino acids: CASRRDRNYEQYF.

V is TRBV29-1 and J is TRBJ2-1; 9 bases align to TRBD2. V shed 7 bases and J 8 bases; nucleotides not matched to a gene: 12. Per germline, CDR1 SQVTM and CDR2 ANQGSEA. CDR3 length: 14 amino acids. The CDR3, as DNA: TGCAGCGCCAACAGAGCCCTAGCGGGATATGAGCAGTTCTTC. Translated: CSANRALAGYEQFF.

The gene calls are TRBV5-1 and TRBJ2-7; 7 bases match TRBD2. The V gene end was trimmed by 5 bases and the J gene end by 1 base; junction bases not matched to a gene: 6. Germline assignment: CDR1 SGHRS and CDR2 YFSETQ. The CDR3 contains 14 residues. The CDR3 reads CASSSAGESYEQYF. The CDR3 DNA sequence: TGCGCCAGCAGTTCGGCGGGGGAATCCTACGAGCAGTACTTC.

CDR3 loop: CASSIDSARATYEQYF. DNA for the CDR3: TGTGCCAGCAGCATTGACTCCGCCAGGGCCACCTACGAGCAGTACTTC. The chain carries TRBV7-2 and TRBJ2-7, with a tentative D call TRBD1 (5 bases). Germline V gives CDR1 SGHTA, CDR2 FQGNSA. V was pared by 5 bases and J by 2 bases, with 19 bases between. This CDR3 has 16 amino acids.

The chain uses TRBV10-1 and TRBJ1-5; D is uncertain. The CDR3 consists of 13 residues. Trimming took off 8 bases at V and 6 bases at J, with 14 bases between the two ends. Germline V gene sequence: CDR1 WNHNN, CDR2 SYGVQD (reference sequence). CDR3 in DNA: TGCGCCAGCTTCCGGAACATTTCTCAGCCCCAGCATTTT. It specifies CASFRNISQPQHF.

The chain links TRBV7-8 to TRBJ1-5; D not resolved. CDR1 and CDR2 from the germline V gene are SGHVS and FQNEAQ. This CDR3 comprises 16 residues. Trimming took off 1 base at V and 0 bases at J, with 10 bases between the two ends. CDR3: CASSLEAGSSNQPQHF. CDR3 coding DNA: TGTGCCAGCAGCTTAGAGGCCGGTAGTAGCAATCAGCCCCAGCATTTT.

This chain links TRBV19 with TRBJ2-5; D may be TRBD1 or TRBD2 (6 bases each). Per the germline V gene, CDR1 is LNHDA and CDR2 is SQIVND (reference sequence). With 3 bases removed from V and 4 bases from J, the gap between germline ends came to 12 bases. The CDR3 runs 14 residues. In DNA form, the CDR3 reads TGTGCCAGTAGTATCATCTCGGGGGCAGAGACCCAGTACTTC. Residues: CASSIISGAETQYF.

Note on this clone: Other DNA sequences in this sample translate to the same CDR3. V and J are TRBV5-1 and TRBJ1-1; D gene ambiguous. V was clipped by 3 bases and J by 1 base, with 10 bases between them. This CDR3 has 14 amino acids. Germline lookup yields CDR1 SGHRS and CDR2 YFSETQ. The CDR3 is CASSSGTANTEAFF. CDR3 in DNA: TGCGCCAGCAGCTCCGGAACGGCGAACACTGAAGCTTTCTTT.

The rearrangement links TRBV4-3 to TRBJ2-7; D unresolved. Looked up from germline, CDR1 is LGHNA and CDR2 is YSLEER. Trimming removed 0 bases at V and 2 bases at J, with 11 bases between. The CDR3 runs 15 residues. The DNA of the CDR3 is TGCGCCAGCAGCCAAGATAGGGTTTCACCCTACGAGCAGTACTTC. Protein product: CASSQDRVSPYEQYF.

The chain carries TRBV29-1 and TRBJ2-1; 9 nucleotides agree with TRBD2. The CDR3 is 13 amino acids. The V and J ends lost 4 bases and 5 bases, in that order; junction bases with no gene match: 3. Germline values: CDR1 SQVTM, CDR2 ANQGSEA. CDR3 nucleotides: TGCAGCGTTGGAGGACTAGCGAACAATGAGCAGTTCTTC. Its translation is CSVGGLANNEQFF.

This sequence joins TRBV10-1 and TRBJ1-2, with 7 positions matching TRBD1. The length of the CDR3 is 13 residues. The V gene end was trimmed by 6 bases and the J gene end by 7 bases; junction bases not matched to a gene: 8. CDR1 is WNHNN, CDR2 SYGVQD, per germline (reference sequence). The CDR3 loop reads CASSAAGGLGYTF. DNA of the CDR3: TGCGCCAGCAGCGCCGCAGGGGGACTTGGCTACACCTTC.

The chain is built from TRBV7-2 and TRBJ1-1, with D unresolved. V was trimmed by 1 base and J by 6 bases, leaving 9 bases between them. CDR3 length equals 13 residues. Looked up from germline, CDR1 is SGHTA and CDR2 is FQGNSA. The CDR3 DNA is TGTGCCAGCAGCTTAGATGGGGATTCTGAAGCTTTCTTT. Its translation: CASSLDGDSEAFF.

The chain combines TRBV18 with TRBJ1-4; perhaps TRBD1 as D (5 bases). The CDR3 has 16 residues. V was trimmed by 2 bases and J by 0 bases, leaving 10 bases between them. CDR1 is KGHSH, CDR2 LQKENI, per germline. CDR3 loop: CASSPDRATTNEKLFF. In nucleotides, the CDR3 is TGTGCCAGCTCACCAGACAGAGCAACAACTAATGAAAAACTGTTTTTT.

This sequence joins TRBV29-1 and TRBJ2-2; 7 nucleotides line up with TRBD1. Germline V lookup: CDR1 SQVTM, CDR2 ANQGSEA. The length of the CDR3 is 16 residues. V was clipped by 7 bases and J by 6 bases; unmatched bases: 17. This CDR3 reads CSATPRGGEKAGELFF. DNA of the CDR3: TGCAGCGCCACCCCGAGAGGGGGCGAGAAGGCCGGGGAGCTGTTTTTT.

The gene calls are TRBV7-9 and TRBJ1-1, with unresolved D. The CDR3 is 13 amino acids. The V gene lost 5 bases and the J gene lost 1 base, with 8 bases spanning the gap. Germline V gene sequence: CDR1 SEHNR, CDR2 FQNEAQ (reference sequence). DNA of the CDR3: TGTGCCAGCAGCGCAAATAAGAACACTGAAGCTTTCTTT. It codes for CASSANKNTEAFF. Filled out from reference TRBV7-9 and TRBJ1-1, the complete variable domain reads DTGVSQNPRHKITKRGQNVTFRCDPISEHNRLYWYRQTLGQGPEFLTYFQNEAQLEKSRLLSDRFSAERPKGSFSTLEIQRTEQGDSAMYLCASSANKNTEAFFGQGTRLTVV.

The V and J genes are TRBV10-3 and TRBJ1-3, with 11 positions matching TRBD1. V was pared by 4 bases and J by 3 bases, with 2 bases of the junction left unmatched. The CDR3 contains 15 residues. From germline, CDR1 is ENHRY and CDR2 SYGVKD. The CDR3 sequence: CAISGGQGVGNTIYF. The CDR3 DNA follows: TGTGCCATCAGTGGGGGACAGGGGGTTGGAAACACCATATATTTT.

The genes are TRBV28 and TRBJ1-2; D remains unclear. Trimming cost V 9 bases and J 7 bases, with 15 bases left between them. The V gene's germline CDR1 is MDHEN and CDR2 SYDVKM. The CDR3 has 12 residues. The CDR3 region has the DNA TGTGCCAGTCTATTGGAGCCCTTTGGCTACACCTTC. Translating gives CASLLEPFGYTF.

V usage is TRBV19 and J usage is TRBJ2-7, with D perhaps given as TRBD1 or TRBD2 (5 bases each). The V end was cut by 6 bases, the J end by 3 bases, with 18 bases between. The germline V gene encodes CDR1 LNHDA and CDR2 SQIVND (reference sequence). This CDR3 has 15 residues. The CDR3 spells CASSQTAGTRYEQYF. The CDR3 nucleotides read TGTGCCAGTAGCCAAACAGCCGGGACCCGCTACGAGCAGTACTTC.

Remarks on this clone: This specimen includes other DNA sequences encoding the same CDR3. The CDR3 loop is CASTAGSYEQYF. CDR3 DNA sequence: TGTGCCAGCACGGCCGGGTCCTACGAGCAGTACTTC. The gene calls are TRBV2 and TRBJ2-7; D unresolved. This CDR3 is built from 12 residues. From germline, CDR1 is SNHLY and CDR2 FYNNEI. V was cut by 7 bases and J by 1 base, with 8 bases left in between.

V is TRBV10-3 and J is TRBJ2-5; D is undetermined. The CDR3 covers 13 residues. The V end was cut by 4 bases, the J end by 5 bases, with 11 bases between. Germline CDR1 and CDR2: ENHRY and SYGVKD. As DNA, the CDR3 is TGTGCCATCAGTGCAGGAGATATTGAGACCCAGTACTTC. Translating it yields CAISAGDIETQYF.

The chain carries TRBV2 and TRBJ2-2; TRBD2 matches at 8 bases. The CDR3 consists of 16 residues. Germline CDR1 reads SNHLY; CDR2 reads FYNNEI. V was clipped by 6 bases and J by 4 bases; unmatched bases: 10. The CDR3 sequence: CASRRGGLASTGELFF. The CDR3 DNA reads TGTGCCAGCAGAAGAGGAGGACTAGCATCCACCGGGGAGCTGTTTTTT.